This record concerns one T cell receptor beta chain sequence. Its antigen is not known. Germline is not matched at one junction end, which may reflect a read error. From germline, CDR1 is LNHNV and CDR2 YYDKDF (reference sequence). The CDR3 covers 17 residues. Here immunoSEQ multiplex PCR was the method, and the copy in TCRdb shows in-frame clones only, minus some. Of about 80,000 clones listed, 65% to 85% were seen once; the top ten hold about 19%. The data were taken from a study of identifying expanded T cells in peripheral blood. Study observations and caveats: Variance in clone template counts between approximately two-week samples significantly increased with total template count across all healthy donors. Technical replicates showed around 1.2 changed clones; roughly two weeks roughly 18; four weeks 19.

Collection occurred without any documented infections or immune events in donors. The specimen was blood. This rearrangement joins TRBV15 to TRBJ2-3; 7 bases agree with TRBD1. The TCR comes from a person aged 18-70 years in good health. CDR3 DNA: TGTGCCACCAGGAGAGGGGGACAGTGGCAGGGTCCAGATACGCAGTATTTT. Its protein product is CATRRGGQWQGPDTQYF.